One T cell receptor beta chain is described in this entry. What it recognizes is unknown. These data belong to a study of CD8 T cells in Susac syndrome. Overall study context: At the time of blood draw, patients with Susac syndrome were therapy-naive, receiving corticosteroids, or receiving intravenous immunoglobulin alone. Findings of the study overall: The CD4+ T cell repertoires from Susac syndrome exhibited no clonal expansion.

Each Susac syndrome patient had definite or probable disease by recently defined criteria. The RNA input was 0.5 to 1 ug, and it was reverse transcribed with random hexamers. An immunoSEQ multiplex PCR amplified TCR beta CDR3 over 54 Vbeta and 13 Jbeta. TCRdb reprocessed the immunoSEQ multiplex PCR reads with MiXCR, giving one entry per CDR3 protein. The sample carries more than 150,000 distinct CDR3 sequences, 95% recorded once. The CDR3 has 15 residues. Trimming at V came to 0 bases and at J to 8 bases, leaving 4 bases not matched to a gene. The germline gives CDR1 SGDLS, CDR2 YYNGEE. The V gene is TRBV9, the J gene TRBJ1-6; 8 bases are a match to TRBD1. The TCR was taken from a human donor with Susac syndrome. The material sequenced was CD4+ T cells from PBMCs. CDR3 nucleotides: TGTGCCAGCAGCGTAGCAGGGGGCGCGTATTCACCCCTCCACTTT. It encodes CASSVAGGAYSPLHF.